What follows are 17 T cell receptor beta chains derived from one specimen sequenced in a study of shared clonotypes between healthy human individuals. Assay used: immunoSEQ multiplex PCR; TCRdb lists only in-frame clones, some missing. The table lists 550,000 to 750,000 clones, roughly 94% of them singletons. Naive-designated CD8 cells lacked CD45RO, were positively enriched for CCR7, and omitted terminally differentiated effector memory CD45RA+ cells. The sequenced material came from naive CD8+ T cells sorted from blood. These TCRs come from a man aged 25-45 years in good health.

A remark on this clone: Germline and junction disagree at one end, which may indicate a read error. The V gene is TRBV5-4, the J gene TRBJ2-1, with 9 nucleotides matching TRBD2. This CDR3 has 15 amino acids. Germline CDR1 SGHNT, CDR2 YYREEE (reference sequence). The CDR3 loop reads CASSFLAGSFNEQFF. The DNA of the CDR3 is TGTGCCAGCAGCTTTCTAGCGGGGTCCTTCAATGAGCAGTTCTTC.

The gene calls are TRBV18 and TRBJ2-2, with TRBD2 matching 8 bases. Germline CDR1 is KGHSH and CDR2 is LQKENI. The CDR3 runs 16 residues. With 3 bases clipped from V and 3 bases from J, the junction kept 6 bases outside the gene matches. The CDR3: CASSPLAGLDTGELFF. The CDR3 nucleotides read TGTGCCAGCTCACCCCTAGCGGGTCTGGACACCGGGGAGCTGTTTTTT.

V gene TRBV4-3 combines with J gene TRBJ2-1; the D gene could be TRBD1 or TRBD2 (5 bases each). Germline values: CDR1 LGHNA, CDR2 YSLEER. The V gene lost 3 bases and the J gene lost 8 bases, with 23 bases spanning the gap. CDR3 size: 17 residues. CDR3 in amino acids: CASSHERRELILDEQFF. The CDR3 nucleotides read TGCGCCAGCAGCCACGAACGCAGGGAGCTGATACTCGATGAGCAGTTCTTC.

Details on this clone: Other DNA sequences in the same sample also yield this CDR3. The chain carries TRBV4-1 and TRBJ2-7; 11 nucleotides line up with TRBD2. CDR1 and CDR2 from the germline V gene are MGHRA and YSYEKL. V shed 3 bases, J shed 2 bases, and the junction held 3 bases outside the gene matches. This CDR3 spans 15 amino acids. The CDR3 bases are TGCGCCAGCAGCCAGGTAGCGGGAGGGCCCTACGAGCAGTACTTC. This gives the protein CASSQVAGGPYEQYF.

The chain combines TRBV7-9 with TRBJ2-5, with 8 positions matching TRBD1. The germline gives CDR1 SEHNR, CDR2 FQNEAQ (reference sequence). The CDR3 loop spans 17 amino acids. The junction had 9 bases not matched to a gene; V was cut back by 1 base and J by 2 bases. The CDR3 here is CASSLERQGQSQETQYF. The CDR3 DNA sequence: TGTGCCAGCAGCTTAGAGAGACAGGGGCAAAGTCAAGAGACCCAGTACTTC.

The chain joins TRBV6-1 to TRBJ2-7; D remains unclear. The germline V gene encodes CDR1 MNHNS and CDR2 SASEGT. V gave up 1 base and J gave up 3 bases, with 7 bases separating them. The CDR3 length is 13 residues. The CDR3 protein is CASSEEGVYEQYF. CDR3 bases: TGTGCCAGCAGTGAAGAAGGAGTCTACGAGCAGTACTTC.

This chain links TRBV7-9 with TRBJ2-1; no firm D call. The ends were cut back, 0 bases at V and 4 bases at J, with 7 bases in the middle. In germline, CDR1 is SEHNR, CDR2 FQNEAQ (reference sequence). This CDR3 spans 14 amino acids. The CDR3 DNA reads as TGTGCCAGCAGCTTAGCAGCAGTTTACAATGAGCAGTTCTTC. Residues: CASSLAAVYNEQFF.

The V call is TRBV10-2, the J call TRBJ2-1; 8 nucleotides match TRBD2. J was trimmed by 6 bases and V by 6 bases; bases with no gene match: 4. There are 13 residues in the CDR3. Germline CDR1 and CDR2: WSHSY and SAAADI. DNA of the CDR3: TGCGCCAGCAGCGCCACTAGCGGCAATGAGCAGTTCTTC. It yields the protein CASSATSGNEQFF.

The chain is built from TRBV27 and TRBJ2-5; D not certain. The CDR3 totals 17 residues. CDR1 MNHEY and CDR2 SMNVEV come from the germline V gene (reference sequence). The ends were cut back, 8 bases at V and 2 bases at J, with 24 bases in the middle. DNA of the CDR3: TGTGCCAGCCGTACAGCCTGGTCGGATTACCGACAAGAGACCCAGTACTTC. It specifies CASRTAWSDYRQETQYF.

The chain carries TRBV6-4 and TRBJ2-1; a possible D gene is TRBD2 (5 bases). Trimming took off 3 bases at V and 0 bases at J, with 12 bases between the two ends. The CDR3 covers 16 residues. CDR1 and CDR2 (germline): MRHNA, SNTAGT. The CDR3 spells CASSEGRPSSYNEQFF. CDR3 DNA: TGTGCCAGCAGTGAAGGGAGACCCAGCTCCTACAATGAGCAGTTCTTC.

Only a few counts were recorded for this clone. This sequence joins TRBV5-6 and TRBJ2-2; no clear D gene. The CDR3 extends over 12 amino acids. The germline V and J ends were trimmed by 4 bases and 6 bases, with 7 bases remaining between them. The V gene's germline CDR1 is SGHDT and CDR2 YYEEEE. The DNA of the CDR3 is TGTGCCAGCAGCCCTCAGGCCGGGGAGCTGTTTTTT. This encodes CASSPQAGELFF.

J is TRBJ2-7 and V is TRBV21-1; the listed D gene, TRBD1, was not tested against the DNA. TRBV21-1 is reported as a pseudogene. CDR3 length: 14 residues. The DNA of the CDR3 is TGTGCCAGCTCCACCCACACAGCTCCCTACGAGCAGTACTTC. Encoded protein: CASSTHTAPYEQYF.

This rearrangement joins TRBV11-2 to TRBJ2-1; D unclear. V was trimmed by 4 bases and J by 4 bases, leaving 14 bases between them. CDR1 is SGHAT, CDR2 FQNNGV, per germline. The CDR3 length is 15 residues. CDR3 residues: CASSSSARIYNEQFF. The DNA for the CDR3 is TGTGCCAGCAGCTCCAGCGCCCGTATTTACAATGAGCAGTTCTTC.

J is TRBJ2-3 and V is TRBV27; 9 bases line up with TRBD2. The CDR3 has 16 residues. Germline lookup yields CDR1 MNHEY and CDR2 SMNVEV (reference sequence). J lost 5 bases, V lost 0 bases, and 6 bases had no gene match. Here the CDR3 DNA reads TGTGCCAGCAGTTTATCGTTAGCGGGAGTACTAGATACGCAGTATTTT. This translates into CASSLSLAGVLDTQYF.

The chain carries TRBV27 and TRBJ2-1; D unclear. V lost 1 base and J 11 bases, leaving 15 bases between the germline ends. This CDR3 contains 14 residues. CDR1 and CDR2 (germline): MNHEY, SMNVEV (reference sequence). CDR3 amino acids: CASSLLSAETKQFF. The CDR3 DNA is TGTGCCAGCAGTTTATTATCTGCAGAAACTAAGCAGTTCTTC.

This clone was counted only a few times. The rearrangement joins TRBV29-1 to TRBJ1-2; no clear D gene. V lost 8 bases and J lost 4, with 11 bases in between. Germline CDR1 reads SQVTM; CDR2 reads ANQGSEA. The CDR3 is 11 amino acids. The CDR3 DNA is TGCAGCCCAAGGTGGGTCTATGGCTACACCTTC. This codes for CSPRWVYGYTF.

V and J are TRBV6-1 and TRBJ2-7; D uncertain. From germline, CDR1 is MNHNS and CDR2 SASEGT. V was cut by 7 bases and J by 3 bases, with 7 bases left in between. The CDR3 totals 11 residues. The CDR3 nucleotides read TGTGCCAGCACGGCATTCTACGAGCAGTACTTC. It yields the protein CASTAFYEQYF.